This T cell receptor beta chain emerged from a study of blood T cells in healthy people across ages. Study-level points and caveats: It was not possible, with unsorted PBMCs, to conclusively compare naive and antigen-experienced cells.

Trimming pared 3 bases from V and 8 bases from J, leaving 13 bases between. The CDR3 totals 12 residues. Germline V gives CDR1 GTSNPN, CDR2 SVGIG (reference sequence). Through a sample-barcoded 5' primer and a J-beta primer mix, a second PCR was run for roughly 6 to 11 cycles. TCRdb processed the 5' RACE reads anew with MiXCR; each CDR3 protein has one entry. The sample records about 1.7 million distinct CDR3 sequences, 28% being singletons. On this clonotype itself: Its target is not known.

The receptor was derived from a woman in her 30s in good health. The rearrangement joins TRBV30 to TRBJ1-2; D is unclear. The material sequenced was blood. CDR3: CAWRGIEYGYTF. The CDR3, as DNA: TGTGCCTGGAGAGGAATCGAATACGGCTACACCTTC.